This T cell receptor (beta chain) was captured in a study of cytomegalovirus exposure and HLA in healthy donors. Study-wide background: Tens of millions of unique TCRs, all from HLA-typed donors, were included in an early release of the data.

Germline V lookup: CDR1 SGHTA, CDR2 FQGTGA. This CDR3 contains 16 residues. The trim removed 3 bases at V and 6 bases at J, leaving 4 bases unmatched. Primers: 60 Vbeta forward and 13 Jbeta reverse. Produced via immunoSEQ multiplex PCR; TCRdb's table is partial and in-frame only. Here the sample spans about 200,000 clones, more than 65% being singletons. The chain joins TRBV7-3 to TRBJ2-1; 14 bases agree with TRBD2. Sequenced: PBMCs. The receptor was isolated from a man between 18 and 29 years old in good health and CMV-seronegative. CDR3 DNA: TGTGCCAGCAGCTTCGGGACTAGCGGGAGAGGCAATGAGCAGTTCTTC. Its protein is CASSFGTSGRGNEQFF.